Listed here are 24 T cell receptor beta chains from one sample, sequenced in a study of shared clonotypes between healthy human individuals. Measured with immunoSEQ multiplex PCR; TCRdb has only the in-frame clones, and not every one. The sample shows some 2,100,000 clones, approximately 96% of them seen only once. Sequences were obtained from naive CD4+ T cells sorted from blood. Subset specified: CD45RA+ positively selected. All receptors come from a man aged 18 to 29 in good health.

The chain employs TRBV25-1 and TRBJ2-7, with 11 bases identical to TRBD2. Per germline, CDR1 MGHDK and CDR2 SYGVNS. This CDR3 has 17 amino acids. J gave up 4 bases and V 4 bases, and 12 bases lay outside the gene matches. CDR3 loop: CASSVWGGTSGSYEQYF. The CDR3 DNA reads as TGTGCCAGCAGTGTTTGGGGGGGGACTAGCGGATCTTACGAGCAGTACTTC.

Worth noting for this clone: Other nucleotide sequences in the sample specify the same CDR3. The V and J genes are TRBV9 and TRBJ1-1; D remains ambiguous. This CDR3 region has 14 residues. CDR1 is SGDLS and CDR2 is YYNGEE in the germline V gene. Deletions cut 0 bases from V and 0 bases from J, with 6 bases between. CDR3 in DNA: TGTGCCAGCAGCGTAGCGGGGTTGAACACTGAAGCTTTCTTT. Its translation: CASSVAGLNTEAFF.

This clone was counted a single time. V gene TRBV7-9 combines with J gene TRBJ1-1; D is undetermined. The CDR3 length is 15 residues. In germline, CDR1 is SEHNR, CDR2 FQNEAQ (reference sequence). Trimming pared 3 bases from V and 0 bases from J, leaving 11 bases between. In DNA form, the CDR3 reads TGTGCCAGCAGCTTCCCCGAATCCATGAACACTGAAGCTTTCTTT. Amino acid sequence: CASSFPESMNTEAFF.

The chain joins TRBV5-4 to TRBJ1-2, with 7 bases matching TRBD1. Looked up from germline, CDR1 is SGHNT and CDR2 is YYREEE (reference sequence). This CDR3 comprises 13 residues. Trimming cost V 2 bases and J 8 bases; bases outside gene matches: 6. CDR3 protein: CASSFDRAGGYTF. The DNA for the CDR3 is TGTGCCAGCAGCTTTGACAGGGCTGGCGGCTACACCTTC. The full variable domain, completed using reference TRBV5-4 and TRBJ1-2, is ETGVTQSPTHLIKTRGQQVTLRCSSQSGHNTVSWYQQALGQGPQFIFQYYREEENGRGNFPPRFSGLQFPNYSSELNVNALELDDSALYLCASSFDRAGGYTFGSGTRLTVV.

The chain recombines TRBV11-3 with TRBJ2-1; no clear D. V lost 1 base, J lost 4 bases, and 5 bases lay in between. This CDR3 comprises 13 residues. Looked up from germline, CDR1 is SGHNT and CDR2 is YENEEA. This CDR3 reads CASSLAPYNEQFF. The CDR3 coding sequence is TGTGCCAGCAGCTTAGCGCCTTACAATGAGCAGTTCTTC.

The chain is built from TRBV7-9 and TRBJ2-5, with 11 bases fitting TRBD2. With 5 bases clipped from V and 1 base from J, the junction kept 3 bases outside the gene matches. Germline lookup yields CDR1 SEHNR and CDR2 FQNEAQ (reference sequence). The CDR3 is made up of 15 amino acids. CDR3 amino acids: CASSGTSGTQETQYF. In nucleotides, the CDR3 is TGTGCCAGCAGCGGGACTAGCGGTACCCAAGAGACCCAGTACTTC.

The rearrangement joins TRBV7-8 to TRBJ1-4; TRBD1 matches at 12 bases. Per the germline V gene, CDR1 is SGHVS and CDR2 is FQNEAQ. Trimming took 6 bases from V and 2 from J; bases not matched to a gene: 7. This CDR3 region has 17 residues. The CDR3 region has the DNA TGTGCCAGCAGGGGACAGGGGGCTCTCGGGACTAATGAAAAACTGTTTTTT. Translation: CASRGQGALGTNEKLFF.

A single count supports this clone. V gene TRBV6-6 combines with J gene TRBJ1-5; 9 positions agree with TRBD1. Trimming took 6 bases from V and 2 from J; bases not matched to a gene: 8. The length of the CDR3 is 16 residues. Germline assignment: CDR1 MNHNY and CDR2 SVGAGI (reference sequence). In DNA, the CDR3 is TGTGCCAGCAGGGCCCGGGACAGGGCTGGCAATCAGCCCCAGCATTTT. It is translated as CASRARDRAGNQPQHF.

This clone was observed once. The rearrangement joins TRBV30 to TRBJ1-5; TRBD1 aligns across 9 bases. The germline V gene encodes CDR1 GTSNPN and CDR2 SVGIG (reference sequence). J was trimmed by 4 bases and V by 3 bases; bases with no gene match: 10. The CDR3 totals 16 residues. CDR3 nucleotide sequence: TGTGCCTGGAGACACCCGGGACAGGGAAATAATCAGCCCCAGCATTTT. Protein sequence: CAWRHPGQGNNQPQHF.

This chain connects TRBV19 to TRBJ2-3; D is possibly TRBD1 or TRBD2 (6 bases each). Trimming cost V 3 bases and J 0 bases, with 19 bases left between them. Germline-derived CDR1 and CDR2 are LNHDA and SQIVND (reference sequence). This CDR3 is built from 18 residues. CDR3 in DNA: TGTGCCAGTAGTATTAGTGTCACGGGGGCGTCAAGCACAGATACGCAGTATTTT. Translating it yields CASSISVTGASSTDTQYF.

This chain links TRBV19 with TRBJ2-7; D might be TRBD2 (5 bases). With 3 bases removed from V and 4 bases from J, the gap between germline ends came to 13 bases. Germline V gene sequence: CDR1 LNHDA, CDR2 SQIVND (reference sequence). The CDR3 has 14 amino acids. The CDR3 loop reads CASSIGLGQYEQYF. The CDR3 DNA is TGTGCCAGTAGTATTGGACTCGGCCAATACGAGCAGTACTTC.

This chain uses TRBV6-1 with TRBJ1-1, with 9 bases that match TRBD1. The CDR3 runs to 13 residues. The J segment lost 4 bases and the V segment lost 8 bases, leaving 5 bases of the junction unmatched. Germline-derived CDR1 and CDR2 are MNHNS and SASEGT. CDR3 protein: CASGLDRGTEAFF. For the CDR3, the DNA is TGTGCCAGCGGCTTGGACAGGGGCACTGAAGCTTTCTTT.

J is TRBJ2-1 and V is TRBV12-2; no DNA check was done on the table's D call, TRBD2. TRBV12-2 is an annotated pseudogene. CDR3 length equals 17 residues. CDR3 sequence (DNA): TGTGCAAGTCGCTTTCCCCCGTTCCTGGAGGCCTACAATGAGCAGTTCTTC. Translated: CASRFPPFLEAYNEQFF.

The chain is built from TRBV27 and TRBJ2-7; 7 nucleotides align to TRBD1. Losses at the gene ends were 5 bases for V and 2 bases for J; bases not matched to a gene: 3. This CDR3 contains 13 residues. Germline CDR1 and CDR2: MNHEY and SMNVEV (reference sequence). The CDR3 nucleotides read TGTGCCAGCAGTAGGGACAGCGCCTACGAGCAGTACTTC. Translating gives CASSRDSAYEQYF.

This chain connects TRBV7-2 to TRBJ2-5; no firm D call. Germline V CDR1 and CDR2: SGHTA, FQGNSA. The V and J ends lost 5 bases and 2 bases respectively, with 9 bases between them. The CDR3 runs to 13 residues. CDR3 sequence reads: CASSQNGQETQYF. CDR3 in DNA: TGTGCCAGCAGCCAAAACGGTCAAGAGACCCAGTACTTC.

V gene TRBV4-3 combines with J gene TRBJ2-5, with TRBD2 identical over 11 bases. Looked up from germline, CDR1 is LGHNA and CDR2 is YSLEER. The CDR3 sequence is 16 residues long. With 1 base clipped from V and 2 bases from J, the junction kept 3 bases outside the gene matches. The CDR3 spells CASSQAGTSGQETQYF. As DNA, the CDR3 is TGCGCCAGCAGCCAAGCAGGGACTAGCGGTCAAGAGACCCAGTACTTC.

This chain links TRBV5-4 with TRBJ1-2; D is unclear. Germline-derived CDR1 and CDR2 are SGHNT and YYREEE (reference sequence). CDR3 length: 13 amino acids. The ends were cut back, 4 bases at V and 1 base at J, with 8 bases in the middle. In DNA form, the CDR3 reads TGTGCCAGCAGCAAGGACGATAACTATGGCTACACCTTC. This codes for CASSKDDNYGYTF.

The CDR3 coding sequence is TGCAGCGTTGAAATCAACAGTAACACAGATACGCAGTATTTT. As protein: CSVEINSNTDTQYF. This chain connects TRBV29-1 to TRBJ2-3; D gene unclear. The CDR3 extends over 14 amino acids. Germline V gene lookup returns CDR1 SQVTM and CDR2 ANQGSEA. Deletions cut 2 bases from V and 2 bases from J, with 11 bases between.

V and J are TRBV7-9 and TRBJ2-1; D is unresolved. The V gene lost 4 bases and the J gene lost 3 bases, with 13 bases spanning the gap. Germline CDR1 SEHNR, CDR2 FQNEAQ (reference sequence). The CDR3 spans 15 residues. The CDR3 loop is CASSSPNFFYNEQFF. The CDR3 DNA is TGTGCCAGCAGCTCACCGAACTTTTTCTACAATGAGCAGTTCTTC.

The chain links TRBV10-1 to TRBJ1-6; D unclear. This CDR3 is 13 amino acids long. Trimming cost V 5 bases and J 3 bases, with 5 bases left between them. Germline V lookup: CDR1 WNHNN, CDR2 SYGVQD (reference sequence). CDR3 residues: CASSSGYNSPLHF. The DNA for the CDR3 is TGCGCCAGCAGTTCGGGCTATAATTCACCCCTCCACTTT.

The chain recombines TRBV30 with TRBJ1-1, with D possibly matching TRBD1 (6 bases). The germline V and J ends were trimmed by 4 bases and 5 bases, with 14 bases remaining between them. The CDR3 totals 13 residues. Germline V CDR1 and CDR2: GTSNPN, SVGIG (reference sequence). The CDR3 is CAWTKRGETEAFF. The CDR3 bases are TGTGCCTGGACCAAAAGGGGGGAAACTGAAGCTTTCTTT.

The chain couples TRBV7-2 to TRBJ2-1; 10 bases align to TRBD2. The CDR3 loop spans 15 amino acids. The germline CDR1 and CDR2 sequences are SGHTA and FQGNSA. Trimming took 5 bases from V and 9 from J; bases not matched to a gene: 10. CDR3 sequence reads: CASSTRGAGGGEQFF. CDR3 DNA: TGTGCCAGCAGCACCCGAGGAGCGGGAGGGGGTGAGCAGTTCTTC. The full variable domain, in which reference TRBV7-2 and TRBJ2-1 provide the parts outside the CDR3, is GAGVSQSPSNKVTEKGKDVELRCDPISGHTALYWYRQSLGQGLEFLIYFQGNSAPDKSGLPSDRFSAERTGGSVSTLTIQRTQQEDSAVYLCASSTRGAGGGEQFFGPGTRLTVL.

CDR3: CASTSRGTSYEQYF. The CDR3 DNA reads TGTGCCAGCACCTCAAGGGGGACCTCCTACGAGCAGTACTTC. This chain connects TRBV11-3 to TRBJ2-7; D might be TRBD1 (6 bases). V was shortened by 7 bases and J by 0 bases, with 13 bases between the two germline ends. Germline CDR1 reads SGHNT; CDR2 reads YENEEA. This CDR3 region has 14 residues.

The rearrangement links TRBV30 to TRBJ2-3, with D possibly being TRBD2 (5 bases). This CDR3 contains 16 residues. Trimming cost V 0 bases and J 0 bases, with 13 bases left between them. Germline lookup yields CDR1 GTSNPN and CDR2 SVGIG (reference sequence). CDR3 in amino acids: CAWSVGGFSSTDTQYF. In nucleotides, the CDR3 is TGTGCCTGGAGTGTTGGCGGGTTCTCTAGCACAGATACGCAGTATTTT.